A single sample gave rise to the 22 T cell receptor beta chains below, sequenced in a study of cytomegalovirus exposure and HLA in healthy donors. Produced via immunoSEQ multiplex PCR; TCRdb's table is partial and in-frame only. The table lists roughly 140,000 clones, about 89% of them singletons. The sequenced sample was PBMCs. The source is a woman aged 18-29 years in good health and CMV-seropositive.

This chain uses TRBV11-1 with TRBJ1-1; 11 positions agree with TRBD1. This CDR3 spans 16 amino acids. Trimming cost V 6 bases and J 5 bases; bases outside gene matches: 11. CDR1 is SGHAT, CDR2 FQDESV, per germline (reference sequence). The CDR3 nucleotides are TGTGCCAGCAGGCCCAGAAGTGGGACAGGGGGGACTGAAGCTTTCTTT. Its translation: CASRPRSGTGGTEAFF. The complete variable domain, with remaining parts taken from reference TRBV11-1 and TRBJ1-1, reads EAEVAQSPRYKITEKSQAVAFWCDPISGHATLYWYRQILGQGPELLVQFQDESVVDDSQLPKDRFSAERLKGVDSTLKIQPAELGDSAMYLCASRPRSGTGGTEAFFGQGTRLTVV.

This clone was seen a single time. This chain connects TRBV7-2 to TRBJ2-7; TRBD2 matches 9 bases. CDR1 and CDR2 (germline): SGHTA, FQGNSA. The J segment lost 3 bases and the V segment lost 1 base, leaving 4 bases of the junction unmatched. The CDR3 is 15 amino acids. The CDR3 DNA follows: TGTGCCAGCAGCTTAGTAGCGGGAGAACTCTACGAGCAGTACTTC. Protein sequence: CASSLVAGELYEQYF.

J is TRBJ2-1 and V is TRBV2; tentatively, D is TRBD2 (6 bases). The CDR3 sequence is 13 residues long. Trimming left V 8 bases short and J 0 bases short, with 8 bases between. Germline CDR1 reads SNHLY; CDR2 reads FYNNEI. The DNA of the CDR3 is TGTGCCAGCGGGAGGAGCTCCTACAATGAGCAGTTCTTC. This sequence encodes CASGRSSYNEQFF.

This sequence joins TRBV28 and TRBJ1-5; weak D call: TRBD1 (6 bases). Looked up from germline, CDR1 is MDHEN and CDR2 is SYDVKM. This CDR3 spans 14 amino acids. V was clipped by 7 bases and J by 1 base, with 11 bases between them. The CDR3: CASKTGTSNQPQHF. CDR3 in DNA: TGTGCCAGCAAAACCGGGACAAGCAATCAGCCCCAGCATTTT.

This CDR3 is CASSLGRYQETQYF. DNA of the CDR3: TGTGCCAGCAGCTTGGGGCGGTACCAAGAGACCCAGTACTTC. V and J are TRBV5-6 and TRBJ2-5; D is unclear. Germline V CDR1 and CDR2: SGHDT, YYEEEE. The CDR3 runs 14 residues. V lost 0 bases and J 0 bases, leaving 6 bases between the germline ends. Using reference TRBV5-6 and TRBJ2-5 for the parts outside the CDR3, the full variable domain is DAGVTQSPTHLIKTRGQQVTLRCSPKSGHDTVSWYQQALGQGPQFIFQYYEEEERQRGNFPDRFSGHQFPNYSSELNVNALLLGDSALYLCASSLGRYQETQYFGPGTRLLVL.

V gene TRBV11-2 combines with J gene TRBJ2-7; weak D call: TRBD2 (7 bases). The germline V gene has CDR1 SGHAT and CDR2 FQNNGV. V lost 8 bases and J lost 3, with 14 bases in between. This CDR3 is built from 13 residues. In DNA form, the CDR3 reads TGTGCCAGCGGGAGGGACATCCGCTACGAGCAGTACTTC. Translated, it gives CASGRDIRYEQYF.

The V call is TRBV10-3, the J call TRBJ2-2; D possibly corresponds to TRBD2 (5 bases). CDR1 and CDR2 from the germline V gene are ENHRY and SYGVKD. Trimming took off 3 bases at V and 5 bases at J, with 13 bases between the two ends. The CDR3 is 15 residues long. The CDR3 sequence is CAISDLRVQTGELFF. The DNA for the CDR3 is TGTGCCATCAGTGATCTGCGGGTCCAAACCGGGGAGCTGTTTTTT.

The rearrangement joins TRBV5-1 to TRBJ2-7; 11 bases line up with TRBD2. Germline V lookup: CDR1 SGHRS, CDR2 YFSETQ. The V segment lost 4 bases and the J segment 3 bases; nucleotides outside the gene matches: 6. The CDR3 has 15 amino acids. CDR3 sequence reads: CASSAGLAGGYEQYF. The CDR3 DNA follows: TGCGCCAGCAGCGCCGGGCTAGCGGGAGGCTACGAGCAGTACTTC.

V usage is TRBV30 and J usage is TRBJ2-5, with D hard to call. V lost 0 bases and J 1 base, leaving 12 bases between the germline ends. The CDR3 totals 15 residues. Germline CDR1 and CDR2: GTSNPN and SVGIG (reference sequence). CDR3 amino acids: CAWSVYAGTQETQYF. For the CDR3, the DNA is TGTGCCTGGAGTGTATACGCAGGAACCCAAGAGACCCAGTACTTC.

This chain uses TRBV18 with TRBJ2-7, with TRBD2 identical over 10 bases. Germline V lookup: CDR1 KGHSH, CDR2 LQKENI. J was trimmed by 4 bases and V by 1 base; bases with no gene match: 4. This CDR3 contains 15 residues. CDR3 sequence: CASSPQSSGSYEQYF. CDR3 bases: TGTGCCAGCTCACCACAGTCTAGCGGGAGTTACGAGCAGTACTTC.

This chain joins TRBV5-1 and TRBJ2-5; TRBD1 matches 8 bases. The germline V gene has CDR1 SGHRS and CDR2 YFSETQ. There are 12 residues in the CDR3. Trimming removed 7 bases from V and 5 bases from J; junction bases left unmatched: 4. The CDR3 nucleotides are TGCGCCAGCTCGGACAGGGCGGAGACCCAGTACTTC. Its protein is CASSDRAETQYF.

V usage is TRBV19 and J usage is TRBJ2-1; a weak D match, TRBD2 (6 bases). Germline V lookup: CDR1 LNHDA, CDR2 SQIVND (reference sequence). The CDR3 sequence is 17 residues long. V lost 4 bases to trimming and J lost 5 bases, with 21 bases between them. The CDR3 region is CASSTEVRLVLNNEQFF. CDR3 in DNA: TGTGCCAGTAGTACCGAAGTACGACTAGTCCTGAACAATGAGCAGTTCTTC.

The J gene is TRBJ2-3, the V gene TRBV28, with D possibly matching TRBD2 (6 bases). Germline assignment: CDR1 MDHEN and CDR2 SYDVKM. Trimming cost V 3 bases and J 1 base, with 11 bases left between them. The CDR3 loop spans 15 amino acids. CDR3 bases: TGTGCCAGCAGTTTGTACGGGAGTGGCACAGATACGCAGTATTTT. Amino acid sequence: CASSLYGSGTDTQYF.

The chain combines TRBV11-3 with TRBJ2-3; D ambiguous. This CDR3 has 16 residues. The V end lost 1 base, the J end lost 0 bases, and 11 bases lay between the germline ends. The germline V gene has CDR1 SGHNT and CDR2 YENEEA. CDR3 DNA: TGTGCCAGCAGCTTAGCTGGCGGTACTAGCACAGATACGCAGTATTTT. Amino acids: CASSLAGGTSTDTQYF.

The rearrangement links TRBV4-2 to TRBJ2-2; TRBD2 is a possible D gene (6 bases). The CDR3 spans 14 residues. V lost 1 base, J lost 6 bases, and 9 bases lay in between. CDR1 and CDR2 (germline): LGHNA, YNFKEQ. The CDR3 bases are TGTGCCAGCAGCCAAGCAACGGGAGCCGGGGAGCTGTTTTTT. It is translated as CASSQATGAGELFF.

The chain employs TRBV28 and TRBJ2-2; tentatively, D is TRBD1 (5 bases). CDR3 size: 13 residues. CDR1 and CDR2 from the germline V gene are MDHEN and SYDVKM. The V gene lost 3 bases and the J gene lost 7 bases, with 9 bases spanning the gap. The DNA of the CDR3 is TGTGCCAGCAGTTTCAGGGTCGGCGGGGAGCTGTTTTTT. It translates to CASSFRVGGELFF.

The rearrangement links TRBV5-4 to TRBJ1-1, with D unresolved. CDR1 and CDR2 from the germline V gene are SGHNT and YYREEE (reference sequence). Trimming took 3 bases from V and 4 from J, leaving 10 bases between them. The CDR3 has 13 amino acids. The CDR3 DNA follows: TGTGCCAGCAGCTACGGGAGTGCCACTGAAGCTTTCTTT. Protein product: CASSYGSATEAFF. The whole variable domain, remainder taken from reference TRBV5-4 and TRBJ1-1, is ETGVTQSPTHLIKTRGQQVTLRCSSQSGHNTVSWYQQALGQGPQFIFQYYREEENGRGNFPPRFSGLQFPNYSSELNVNALELDDSALYLCASSYGSATEAFFGQGTRLTVV.

The V call is TRBV11-2, the J call TRBJ2-5; TRBD1 agrees at 11 bases. Germline CDR1 SGHAT, CDR2 FQNNGV. The CDR3 consists of 15 residues. Trimming removed 4 bases from V and 4 bases from J; junction bases left unmatched: 5. CDR3 region: CASSWGTGGSETQYF. In DNA form, the CDR3 reads TGTGCCAGCAGCTGGGGGACAGGGGGATCAGAGACCCAGTACTTC. The full variable domain, its missing parts supplied by reference TRBV11-2 and TRBJ2-5, is EAGVAQSPRYKIIEKRQSVAFWCNPISGHATLYWYQQILGQGPKLLIQFQNNGVVDDSQLPKDRFSAERLKGVDSTLKIQPAKLEDSAVYLCASSWGTGGSETQYFGPGTRLLVL.

This rearrangement joins TRBV5-4 to TRBJ2-1; a possible D gene is TRBD1 (6 bases). The CDR3 loop spans 13 amino acids. Trimming took 2 bases from V and 5 from J, leaving 8 bases between them. Germline assignment: CDR1 SGHNT and CDR2 YYREEE (reference sequence). The CDR3 DNA follows: TGTGCCAGCAGCTTTGGGGGCAACAATGAGCAGTTCTTC. Its protein is CASSFGGNNEQFF.

The chain uses TRBV4-2 and TRBJ2-1; D not certain. This CDR3 region has 12 residues. Between the trimmed V and J ends, which lost 4 bases and 5 bases, there was a span of 6 bases. Germline CDR1 and CDR2: LGHNA and YNFKEQ. For the CDR3, the DNA is TGTGCCAGCAGCCCTCCGGACAATGAGCAGTTCTTC. Amino acid sequence: CASSPPDNEQFF.

J is TRBJ1-1 and V is TRBV7-3, with no clear D. CDR3 length equals 13 residues. CDR1 is SGHTA, CDR2 FQGTGA, per germline. V shed 2 bases and J shed 7 bases, with 11 bases lying between them. CDR3 DNA sequence: TGTGCCAGCAGCTTAGAGGGAACTGGTGAAGCTTTCTTT. It yields the protein CASSLEGTGEAFF.

Of note for this clone: This sample includes further DNA sequences coding for the same CDR3. The CDR3 sequence: CASSLAGLAEETQYF. The CDR3 nucleotides are TGTGCCAGCAGCTTAGCGGGACTAGCGGAAGAGACCCAGTACTTC. The chain joins TRBV7-2 to TRBJ2-5; 11 bases match TRBD2. Germline V CDR1 and CDR2: SGHTA, FQGNSA. The V and J ends lost 0 bases and 3 bases, in that order; junction bases with no gene match: 0. CDR3 length equals 15 residues.